This TCR beta chain emerged from a study of T-cell reconstitution after alpha-beta-depleted transplantation in children. Study results and limitations: About two months after transplant, alpha-beta T cells reportedly came from several hundred expanded graft clones. The origin of high day-60 TCRbeta diversity in some patients lay in surviving recipient T cells and thymic progenitors. Diversity and T-cell counts at one year after transplant derived mostly from new T cells.

TCRbeta library construction was performed incorporating unique molecular identifiers. MiXCR, run by TCRdb on the PCR reads, gives a single entry per CDR3 protein. The sample lists some 450,000 distinct CDR3 sequences, 43% occurring once. Points on this clonotype: Antigen unknown.

The ends were cut back, 6 bases at V and 0 bases at J, with 15 bases in the middle. The CDR3 sequence is 16 residues long. Looked up from germline, CDR1 is KGHDR and CDR2 is SFDVKD. The V gene is TRBV24-1, the J gene TRBJ2-3; possibly TRBD1 for D (5 bases). The sequence was collected from a girl aged 2 to 10 with aplastic anemia, due to receive a stem cell transplant. The sample was PBMCs, taken before TCRalphabeta/CD19-depleted stem cell transplant. DNA for the CDR3: TGTGCCACCAGTTCCTACAGACAGACGAGCACAGATACGCAGTATTTT. Translating gives CATSSYRQTSTDTQYF.